This TCR beta chain comes out of a study of T-cell reconstitution after alpha-beta-depleted transplantation in children. The germline V gene encodes CDR1 SGHRS and CDR2 YFSETQ. This CDR3 region has 15 residues. V shed 1 base and J 1 base; nucleotides not matched to a gene: 2. A word on this clonotype: Its antigen is not identified.

TCRbeta library preparation incorporated unique molecular identifiers. TCRdb re-called the PCR reads with MiXCR, one entry per CDR3 protein. The sample lists hundreds of thousands of distinct CDR3 sequences; roughly a quarter were seen once. Study results and limitations: Surviving recipient T cells and thymic progenitors underlay high day-60 TCRbeta diversity in some patients. The study reportedly traced alpha-beta T cells about two months after transplant to several hundred expanded graft clones.

Sample: PBMCs, mostly from graft donor cells, taken 360 days after TCRalphabeta/CD19-depleted stem cell transplant. This chain links TRBV5-1 with TRBJ2-3; 8 nucleotides align to TRBD1. The receptor was derived from a female patient aged 2-10 years who had a stem cell transplant for congenital amegakaryocytic thrombocytopenia, so the T cells may come from the graft donor. CDR3 sequence reads: CASSLWTGRTDTQYF. The CDR3 DNA sequence: TGCGCCAGCAGCTTGTGGACAGGGCGCACAGATACGCAGTATTTT.